The rows below give T cell receptor beta chains drawn from one sample of a study of CD8+ T cells in alopecia areata. TCRdb's copy holds only in-frame clones and misses some; the assay was immunoSEQ multiplex PCR. The sample has approximately 150,000 clones, 45% to 60% seen once. Sequencing used CD4+ T cells sorted from blood. The source is a human donor in good health. Each CDR3 is given with its conserved first and last residue. A D gene is named only where the DNA matches it firmly. Only part of the rows carry a size: once, few, many, or a class if the clone is expanded.

J | D | V | size | DNA | CDR3
TRBJ2-1 | NA | TRBV11-3 | NA | TGTGCCAGCAGCTCGAGCCGGGAGAGCAATGAGCAGTTCTTC | CASSSSRESNEQFF
TRBJ2-2 | TRBD1 | TRBV14 | few | TGTGCCAGCAGCCGCCGGACAGGTTATAGTACCGGGGAGCTGTTTTTT | CASSRRTGYSTGELFF
TRBJ2-1 | TRBD1 | TRBV25-1 | NA | TGTGCCAGCAGTCGGTTGTTTGGGACAGGGGACTGGAATGAGCAGTTCTTC | CASSRLFGTGDWNEQFF
TRBJ2-1 | TRBD2 | TRBV28 | few | TGTGCCAGCAGAGGACTAGCGGGATTCAATGAGCAGTTCTTC | CASRGLAGFNEQFF
TRBJ2-1 | NA | TRBV5-1 | NA | TGCGCCAGCAGCTTGGCCTTAGCGGCGACGAGAGATGAGCAGTTCTTC | CASSLALAATRDEQFF
TRBJ2-5 | NA | TRBV7-9 | NA | TGTGCCAGCAGCCCCGGGGAGACCCAGTACTTC | CASSPGETQYF
TRBJ2-7 | NA | TRBV2 | NA | TGTGCCAGCGAGAGGGCAGGTCCTCCAGGGGAGCAGTACTTC | CASERAGPPGEQYF
TRBJ2-3 | NA | TRBV7-9 | few | TGTGCCAGCAGCTCGCCGAAGGGTCGGGTCACAGATACGCAGTATTTT | CASSSPKGRVTDTQYF
TRBJ2-1 | NA | TRBV29-1 | NA | TGCAGCGTTTGGGTTTACAATGAGCAGTTCTTC | CSVWVYNEQFF
TRBJ1-2 | NA | TRBV29-1 | few | TGCAGCGTTGAAGATGATTGGGGGGGCTACACCTTC | CSVEDDWGGYTF
TRBJ1-2 | NA | TRBV27 | NA | TGTGCCAGCGGCCCGCGTGGGACGTTCCATGGCTACACCTTC | CASGPRGTFHGYTF
TRBJ2-3 | TRBD2 | TRBV5-6 | NA | TGTGCCAGCAGCTGGGCTAGCGGAGATACGCAGTATTTT | CASSWASGDTQYF
TRBJ2-2 | NA | TRBV29-1 | NA | TGCAGCGTTAAGAGCGCACTCGGGGAGCTGTTTTTT | CSVKSALGELFF
TRBJ2-4 | TRBD2 | TRBV28 | few | TGTGCCAGCAGTCCCCGCGGGGGGGGCTTGGCCAAAAACATTCAGTACTTC | CASSPRGGGLAKNIQYF
TRBJ2-7 | TRBD2 | TRBV29-1 | NA | TGCAGCGGCGGGGGGCTCTCCTACGAGCAGTACTTC | CSGGGLSYEQYF
TRBJ2-2 | NA | TRBV6-4 | NA | TGTGCCAGCAGTTTAGGGACTGCCGGGGAGCTGTTTTTT | CASSLGTAGELFF
TRBJ2-5 | NA | TRBV30 | NA | TGTGCCTGGAGTGTTGGGGGAAGCCAAGAGACCCAGTACTTC | CAWSVGGSQETQYF
TRBJ1-5 | NA | TRBV4-2 | few | TGTGCCAGCAGATCGGGGGGGACGGGGCCCCAGCATTTT | CASRSGGTGPQHF
TRBJ1-4 | NA | TRBV4-1 | NA | TGCGCCAGCAGCCAAGAATGGTTGAAGGGGCACAAACTGTTTTTT | CASSQEWLKGHKLFF
TRBJ2-2 | NA | TRBV28 | NA | TGTGCCAGCAGTAGGGGCACCGGGGAGCTGTTTTTT | CASSRGTGELFF
TRBJ1-1 | TRBD1 | TRBV29-1 | NA | TGCAGCCCAAGAAGGGGGCGACTGAACACTGAAGCTTTCTTT | CSPRRGRLNTEAFF
TRBJ2-7 | NA | TRBV18 | NA | TGTGCCAGCTCACCAGGGAGGACGCCAACCTACGAGCAGTACTTC | CASSPGRTPTYEQYF
TRBJ1-1 | NA | TRBV29-1 | NA | TGCAGCGTTTTCGGCAGGGACACTGAAGCTTTCTTT | CSVFGRDTEAFF
TRBJ1-4 | NA | TRBV7-9 | few | TGTGCCAGCAGCTCCCGGGGGGATGAAAAACTGTTTTTT | CASSSRGDEKLFF
TRBJ2-5 | NA | TRBV7-9 | NA | TGTGCCAGCAGCTTAGGGTCTATAGGGACAACTTTCCAAGAGACCCAGTACTTC | CASSLGSIGTTFQETQYF
TRBJ1-1 | NA | TRBV18 | few | TGTGCTACGGCCGGGAACACTGAAGCTTTCTTT | CATAGNTEAFF
TRBJ2-5 | TRBD2 | TRBV29-1 | NA | TGCAGCGTGCGCCCCGGGACTAGGGGAGAGACCCAGTACTTC | CSVRPGTRGETQYF
TRBJ2-7 | NA | TRBV7-9 | NA | TGTGCCAGCAGCTCGCAGGGGGACTTCTCCTACGAGCAGTACTTC | CASSSQGDFSYEQYF
TRBJ2-7 | TRBD2 | TRBV6-1 | NA | TGTGCCAGCACGCTAGCGGGAACCTACGAGCAGTACTTC | CASTLAGTYEQYF
TRBJ2-2 | NA | TRBV5-1 | NA | TGCGCCAGCAGCTCCACAGGGTTTACGAACACCGGGGAGCTGTTTTTT | CASSSTGFTNTGELFF
TRBJ2-7 | TRBD2 | TRBV19 | NA | TGTGCCAGTAGTACAATAGCGGGAGCCTACGAGCAGTACTTC | CASSTIAGAYEQYF
TRBJ1-5 | NA | TRBV29-1 | once | TGCAGCGTTTCAGGGGTAAACAAAAATCAGCCCCAGCATTTT | CSVSGVNKNQPQHF
TRBJ2-5 | NA | TRBV20-1 | NA | TGCAGTGCGGAGAGGGGAGAGACCCAGTACTTC | CSAERGETQYF
TRBJ2-5 | NA | TRBV25-1 | few | TGTGCCAGCAGCTATATGAGGCAAGAGACCCAGTACTTC | CASSYMRQETQYF
TRBJ2-5 | TRBD2 | TRBV6-6 | few | TGTGCCAGCAGGGAGAGCGGGACTAAAGAGACCCAGTACTTC | CASRESGTKETQYF
TRBJ1-1 | NA | TRBV11-1 | NA | TGTGCCAGCAGCTTAAAGGGCGGGAACACTGAAGCTTTCTTT | CASSLKGGNTEAFF
TRBJ2-1 | TRBD2 | TRBV7-9 | NA | TGTGCCAGCAGCCTACTAGCGGAAGCAGACAATGAGCAGTTCTTC | CASSLLAEADNEQFF
TRBJ1-5 | TRBD1 | TRBV30 | NA | TGTGCCTGGAGCCCAGGGGGCCAGCCCCAGCATTTT | CAWSPGGQPQHF
TRBJ1-5 | NA | TRBV19 | NA | TGTGCCAGTAGTATGCTAACCGGGAACCCCGTCAATCAGCCCCAGCATTTT | CASSMLTGNPVNQPQHF
TRBJ1-1 | TRBD1 | TRBV29-1 | NA | TGCAGCGTACCGGGACAGGGGAACACTGAAGCTTTCTTT | CSVPGQGNTEAFF